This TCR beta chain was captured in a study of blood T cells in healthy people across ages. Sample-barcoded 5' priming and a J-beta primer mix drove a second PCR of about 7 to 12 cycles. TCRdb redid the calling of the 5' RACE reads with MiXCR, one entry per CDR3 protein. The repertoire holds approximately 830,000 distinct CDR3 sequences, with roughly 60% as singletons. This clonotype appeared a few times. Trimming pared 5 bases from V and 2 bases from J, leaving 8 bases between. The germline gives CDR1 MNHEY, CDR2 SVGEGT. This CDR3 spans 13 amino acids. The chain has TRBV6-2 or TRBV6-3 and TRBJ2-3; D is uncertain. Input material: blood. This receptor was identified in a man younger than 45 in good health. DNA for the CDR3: TGTGCCAGCAGTGGACCAAACACAGATACGCAGTATTTT. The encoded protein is CASSGPNTDTQYF.